The present T cell receptor (beta chain) was sequenced within a study of control samples from healthy donors and cancer patients. The data were produced by immunoSEQ multiplex PCR, yet TCRdb's version contains in-frame clones alone and is incomplete. The data contain about 410,000 clones, about 93% of them singletons. Germline CDR1 and CDR2: SGHTA and FQGTGA. The CDR3 is 13 residues long. V gave up 4 bases and J gave up 7 bases; unmatched junction bases: 6. The receptor's source is a man aged 40-49 years with head and neck cancer. Sequencing was done on a sample of PBMCs. The genes are TRBV7-3 and TRBJ2-7; 8 bases align to TRBD1. CDR3 in amino acids: CASSSADRGEQYF. As DNA, the CDR3 is TGTGCCAGCAGCTCAGCCGACAGGGGTGAGCAGTACTTC.